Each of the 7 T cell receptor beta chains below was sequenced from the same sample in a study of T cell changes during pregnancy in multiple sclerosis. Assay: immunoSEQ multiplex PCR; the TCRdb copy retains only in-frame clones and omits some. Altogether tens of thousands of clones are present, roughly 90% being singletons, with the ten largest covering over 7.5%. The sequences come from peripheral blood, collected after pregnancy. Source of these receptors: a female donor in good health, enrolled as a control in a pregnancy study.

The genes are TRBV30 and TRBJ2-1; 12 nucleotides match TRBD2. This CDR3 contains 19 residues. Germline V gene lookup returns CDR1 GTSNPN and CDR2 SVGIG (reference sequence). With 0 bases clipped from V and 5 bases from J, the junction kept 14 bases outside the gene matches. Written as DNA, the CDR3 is TGTGCCTGGAGTGTACTGGGGCTAGCGGGAGGGTTCGAGCACAATGAGCAGTTCTTC. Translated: CAWSVLGLAGGFEHNEQFF.

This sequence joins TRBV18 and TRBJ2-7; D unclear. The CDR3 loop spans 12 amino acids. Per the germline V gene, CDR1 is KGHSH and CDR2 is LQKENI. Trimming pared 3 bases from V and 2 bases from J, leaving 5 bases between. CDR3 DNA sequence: TGTGCCAGCTCACCTTCAGCCTACGAGCAGTACTTC. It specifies CASSPSAYEQYF.

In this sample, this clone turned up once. This CDR3 is CASSPRVPGLFTDTQYF. CDR3 DNA: TGTGCCAGCAGTCCCCGAGTGCCGGGACTATTCACAGATACGCAGTATTTT. This chain uses TRBV27 with TRBJ2-3, with 7 bases identical to TRBD2. V shed 5 bases and J 2 bases; nucleotides not matched to a gene: 13. Germline-derived CDR1 and CDR2 are MNHEY and SMNVEV (reference sequence). The CDR3 contains 17 residues.

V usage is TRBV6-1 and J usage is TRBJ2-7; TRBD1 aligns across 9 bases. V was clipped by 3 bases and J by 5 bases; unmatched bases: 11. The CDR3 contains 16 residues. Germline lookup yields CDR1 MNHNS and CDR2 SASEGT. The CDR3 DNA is TGTGCCAGCAGTGAGGCCACAGGGGGCGCTTTGGACGAGCAGTACTTC. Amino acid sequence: CASSEATGGALDEQYF.

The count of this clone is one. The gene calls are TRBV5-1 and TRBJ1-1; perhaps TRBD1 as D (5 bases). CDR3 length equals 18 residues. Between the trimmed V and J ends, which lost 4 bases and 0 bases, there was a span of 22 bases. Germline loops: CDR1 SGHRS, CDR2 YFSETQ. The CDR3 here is CASSPAGSGGVMNTEAFF. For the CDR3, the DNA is TGCGCCAGCAGCCCAGCCGGGTCGGGGGGTGTAATGAACACTGAAGCTTTCTTT.

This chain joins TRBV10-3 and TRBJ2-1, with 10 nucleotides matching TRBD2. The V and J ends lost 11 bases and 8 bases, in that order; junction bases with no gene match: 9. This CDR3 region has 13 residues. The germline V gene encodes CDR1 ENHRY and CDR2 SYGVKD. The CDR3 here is CASQRGGLDEQFF. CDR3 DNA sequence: TGTGCCTCGCAGCGGGGGGGCCTGGATGAGCAGTTCTTC.

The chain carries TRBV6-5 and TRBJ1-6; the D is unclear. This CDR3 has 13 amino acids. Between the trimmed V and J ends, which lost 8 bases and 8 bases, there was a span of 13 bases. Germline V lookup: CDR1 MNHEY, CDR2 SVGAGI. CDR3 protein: CASGQAVYSPLHF. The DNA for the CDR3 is TGTGCCAGCGGGCAGGCAGTCTATTCACCCCTCCACTTT.